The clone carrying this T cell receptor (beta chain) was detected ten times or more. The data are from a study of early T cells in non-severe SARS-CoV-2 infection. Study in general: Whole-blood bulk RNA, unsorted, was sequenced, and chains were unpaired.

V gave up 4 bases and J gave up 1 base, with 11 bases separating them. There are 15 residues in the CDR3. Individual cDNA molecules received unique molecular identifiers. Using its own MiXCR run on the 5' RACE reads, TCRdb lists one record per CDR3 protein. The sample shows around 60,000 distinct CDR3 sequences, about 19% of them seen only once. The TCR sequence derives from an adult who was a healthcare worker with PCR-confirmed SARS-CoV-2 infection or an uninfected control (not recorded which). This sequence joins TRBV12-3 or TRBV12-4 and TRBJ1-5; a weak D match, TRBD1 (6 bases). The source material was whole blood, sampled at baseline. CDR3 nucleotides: TGTGCCAGCAGTTCACAGGGACTAAGCAATCAGCCCCAGCATTTT. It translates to CASSSQGLSNQPQHF.